The 28 T cell receptor beta chains listed next were all sequenced from one sample in a study of follicular helper T cells after annual influenza vaccination. The assay was immunoSEQ multiplex PCR, and TCRdb's table has in-frame clones only and misses some. Here the sample spans 28,000 or so clones, roughly 80% being singletons. Time point defined: 2014-2015 season, pre-vaccination. Sample: CXCR5+ CD38- circulating T follicular helper cells from blood, taken on the day of influenza vaccination. Specified subset: circulating Tfh, non-naive CD4+CXCR5+PD-1+ (ICOS+CD38+ or ICOS-CD38-). These receptors came from an adult who received the influenza vaccine.

The chain links TRBV6-1 to TRBJ1-5, with D unclear. V gave up 6 bases and J gave up 3 bases, with 15 bases separating them. Per the germline V gene, CDR1 is MNHNS and CDR2 is SASEGT. The CDR3 length is 15 residues. The CDR3 loop reads CASRDSRALNQPQHF. The CDR3 DNA follows: TGTGCCAGCAGGGATTCGCGGGCACTCAATCAGCCCCAGCATTTT.

The chain has TRBV19 and TRBJ1-1; D call uncertain. V lost 3 bases, J lost 4 bases, and 12 bases lay in between. Germline CDR1 and CDR2: LNHDA and SQIVND (reference sequence). The CDR3 spans 14 residues. The CDR3: CASSIGNSGTEAFF. CDR3 DNA: TGTGCCAGTAGTATTGGTAATTCCGGCACTGAAGCTTTCTTT.

The gene calls are TRBV29-1 and TRBJ1-1, with TRBD1 as a possible D gene (5 bases). The V and J ends lost 7 bases and 4 bases respectively, with 16 bases between them. This CDR3 region has 13 residues. Germline V gene sequence: CDR1 SQVTM, CDR2 ANQGSEA. CDR3 protein: CSAGHSDGTEAFF. Written as DNA, the CDR3 is TGCAGCGCCGGACACTCGGATGGCACTGAAGCTTTCTTT.

CDR3 sequence (DNA): TGTGCCATCAGTGACGGGACAGGGGAGACCCAGTACTTC. This codes for CAISDGTGETQYF. This chain connects TRBV10-3 to TRBJ2-5; TRBD1 matches at 9 bases. This CDR3 spans 13 amino acids. V lost 3 bases and J lost 5; bases outside the gene matches: 1. Germline assignment: CDR1 ENHRY and CDR2 SYGVKD.

The count of this clone is one. The genes are TRBV28 and TRBJ2-2, with 8 bases aligning to TRBD2. The V segment lost 3 bases and the J segment 2 bases; nucleotides outside the gene matches: 2. Germline lookup yields CDR1 MDHEN and CDR2 SYDVKM. CDR3 length: 15 amino acids. CDR3 amino acids: CASSFIAGNTGELFF. CDR3 sequence (DNA): TGTGCCAGCAGTTTCATAGCGGGAAACACCGGGGAGCTGTTTTTT. Complete variable domain (other parts from reference TRBV28 and TRBJ2-2): DVKVTQSSRYLVKRTGEKVFLECVQDMDHENMFWYRQDPGLGLRLIYFSYDVKMKEKGDIPEGYSVSREKKERFSLILESASTNQTSMYLCASSFIAGNTGELFFGEGSRLTVL.

For this clone: One junction end does not reproduce the germline sequence, and a read error may be involved. For the CDR3, the DNA is TGTGCTAGCAGCTTAGAAGTGACAGGGGGCGGCGGGGAGCTGTTTTTT. It specifies CASSLEVTGGGGELFF. This chain joins TRBV7-7 and TRBJ2-2; TRBD1 matches at 10 bases. This CDR3 has 16 amino acids. The germline V gene encodes CDR1 SSHAT and CDR2 FNYEAQ (reference sequence).

The chain is built from TRBV7-2 and TRBJ1-2; 8 positions agree with TRBD1. CDR3 length equals 16 residues. Germline-derived CDR1 and CDR2 are SGHTA and FQGNSA. Losses at the gene ends were 5 bases for V and 3 bases for J; bases not matched to a gene: 11. CDR3 sequence (DNA): TGTGCCAGCAGCCAGGCCGCGGGGACAGGCTACTATGGCTACACCTTC. Protein product: CASSQAAGTGYYGYTF. Filled out from reference TRBV7-2 and TRBJ1-2, the complete variable domain reads GAGVSQSPSNKVTEKGKDVELRCDPISGHTALYWYRQSLGQGLEFLIYFQGNSAPDKSGLPSDRFSAERTGGSVSTLTIQRTQQEDSAVYLCASSQAAGTGYYGYTFGSGTRLTVV.

The chain's CDR3 is CASSPAGGADTQYF. The CDR3, as DNA: TGCGCCAGCAGCCCAGCGGGGGGCGCAGATACGCAGTATTTT. This rearrangement joins TRBV5-1 to TRBJ2-3; 9 bases are a match to TRBD2. The CDR3 is 14 residues long. V shed 4 bases and J 4 bases; nucleotides not matched to a gene: 4. Germline V CDR1 and CDR2: SGHRS, YFSETQ. The whole variable domain, filled in from reference TRBV5-1 and TRBJ2-3, reads KAGVTQTPRYLIKTRGQQVTLSCSPISGHRSVSWYQQTPGQGLQFLFEYFSETQRNKGNFPGRFSGRQFSNSRSEMNVSTLELGDSALYLCASSPAGGADTQYFGPGTRLTVL.

The CDR3 sequence is CASSPRVEYGYTF. The CDR3 bases are TGCGCCAGCAGCCCCAGGGTTGAGTATGGCTACACCTTC. The rearrangement uses TRBV5-1 and TRBJ1-2; D is possibly TRBD1 (5 bases). CDR1 and CDR2 (germline): SGHRS, YFSETQ. V was pared by 4 bases and J by 5 bases, with 12 bases between. The CDR3 is 13 amino acids.

This chain links TRBV6-4 with TRBJ2-3, with D hard to call. V was pared by 1 base and J by 9 bases, with 5 bases between. CDR3 length: 11 amino acids. Germline V CDR1 and CDR2: MRHNA, SNTAGT. Here the CDR3 DNA reads TGTGCCAGCAGTGACTACACGACGCAGTATTTT. This sequence encodes CASSDYTTQYF.

The sample holds a few counts of this clone. The chain employs TRBV10-3 and TRBJ1-3, with D tentatively TRBD1 (6 bases). The CDR3 is 15 residues long. Trimming pared 6 bases from V and 6 bases from J, leaving 18 bases between. CDR1 is ENHRY, CDR2 SYGVKD, per germline. This CDR3 is CAIRRTAGEENTIYF. In DNA, the CDR3 is TGTGCCATCAGACGTACGGCAGGGGAAGAAAACACCATATATTTT.

V usage is TRBV5-1 and J usage is TRBJ1-1, with D uncertain. The CDR3 has 14 residues. From germline, CDR1 is SGHRS and CDR2 YFSETQ. The V end was cut by 2 bases, the J end by 4 bases, with 12 bases between. CDR3 sequence reads: CASSFSGQLTEAFF. In DNA, the CDR3 is TGCGCCAGCAGCTTTTCAGGTCAACTCACTGAAGCTTTCTTT.

The J gene is TRBJ2-7, the V gene TRBV5-6, with TRBD2 as a possible D gene (5 bases). V dropped 5 bases and J dropped 0 bases, with 12 bases sitting between them. This CDR3 is 14 amino acids long. Germline assignment: CDR1 SGHDT and CDR2 YYEEEE. Here the CDR3 reads CASRFRESSYEQYF. In nucleotides, the CDR3 is TGTGCCAGCAGGTTTAGGGAGTCCTCCTACGAGCAGTACTTC.

The chain joins TRBV30 to TRBJ1-2; 12 positions agree with TRBD1. Germline lookup yields CDR1 GTSNPN and CDR2 SVGIG (reference sequence). The J segment lost 7 bases and the V segment lost 2 bases, leaving 5 bases of the junction unmatched. The CDR3 consists of 14 residues. CDR3 in amino acids: CAWSTGTGGIGYTF. CDR3 DNA: TGTGCCTGGAGTACCGGGACAGGGGGCATTGGCTACACCTTC.

V and J are TRBV7-3 and TRBJ1-4, with D possibly matching TRBD1 (5 bases). The germline V gene encodes CDR1 SGHTA and CDR2 FQGTGA. This CDR3 contains 15 residues. The V end was cut by 5 bases, the J end by 0 bases, with 10 bases between. CDR3 in DNA: TGTGCCAGCAGCCCCGAGACAGCAACTAATGAAAAACTGTTTTTT. Translating gives CASSPETATNEKLFF.

The V and J genes are TRBV15 and TRBJ2-2; the match to TRBD1 covers 9 bases. J gave up 1 base and V 5 bases, and 2 bases lay outside the gene matches. Germline lookup yields CDR1 LNHNV and CDR2 YYDKDF (reference sequence). This CDR3 region has 15 residues. The CDR3 loop reads CATSRGQGNTGELFF. DNA of the CDR3: TGTGCCACCAGCCGGGGACAGGGGAACACCGGGGAGCTGTTTTTT.

The genes are TRBV9 and TRBJ2-2, with D tentatively TRBD1 (6 bases). Germline-derived CDR1 and CDR2 are SGDLS and YYNGEE. The CDR3 totals 14 residues. Trimming left V 0 bases short and J 7 bases short, with 10 bases between. The CDR3 DNA reads as TGTGCCAGCAGCGTAGTCAGGGACAACGGGGAGCTGTTTTTT. Amino acid sequence: CASSVVRDNGELFF.

The gene calls are TRBV7-9 and TRBJ2-7; 10 bases match TRBD1. The junction had 5 bases not matched to a gene; V was cut back by 5 bases and J by 4 bases. This CDR3 has 14 amino acids. From germline, CDR1 is SEHNR and CDR2 FQNEAQ (reference sequence). Written as DNA, the CDR3 is TGTGCCAGCAGCCCTGGGACAGGGGCGTACGAGCAGTACTTC. It specifies CASSPGTGAYEQYF.

The chain links TRBV6-5 to TRBJ2-1, with 9 bases lining up with TRBD2. The CDR3 runs to 14 residues. V lost 6 bases, J lost 8 bases, and 8 bases stayed unmatched. CDR1 is MNHEY, CDR2 SVGAGI, per germline. CDR3 DNA sequence: TGTGCCAGCAGAACAGCGGGAGGTTCGGATGAGCAGTTCTTC. It yields the protein CASRTAGGSDEQFF.

The CDR3 loop reads CASLREGNTIYF. CDR3 nucleotides: TGTGCCAGCTTGAGGGAAGGAAACACCATATATTTT. The V and J genes are TRBV6-6 and TRBJ1-3; D unresolved. The CDR3 is 12 residues long. Looked up from germline, CDR1 is MNHNY and CDR2 is SVGAGI (reference sequence). The germline V and J ends were trimmed by 8 bases and 4 bases, with 9 bases remaining between them.

The chain joins TRBV11-3 to TRBJ2-1; 10 bases match TRBD2. The CDR3 totals 14 residues. V gave up 8 bases and J gave up 7 bases; unmatched junction bases: 8. CDR1 is SGHNT and CDR2 is YENEEA in the germline V gene. The CDR3 DNA follows: TGTGCCAGCTCTTGGGCTAGCGGGGGAAATGAGCAGTTCTTC. This encodes CASSWASGGNEQFF.

This clone occurred a few times. J is TRBJ2-1 and V is TRBV27; 9 bases are shared with TRBD2. Losses at the gene ends were 8 bases for V and 3 bases for J; bases not matched to a gene: 5. The CDR3 sequence is 14 residues long. The germline CDR1 and CDR2 sequences are MNHEY and SMNVEV (reference sequence). CDR3 sequence reads: CASGRLADYNEQFF. CDR3 DNA: TGTGCCAGCGGCCGACTAGCGGACTACAATGAGCAGTTCTTC.

The genes are TRBV15 and TRBJ1-5; D gene ambiguous. V gave up 1 base and J gave up 3 bases, with 13 bases separating them. CDR1 is LNHNV, CDR2 YYDKDF, per germline (reference sequence). This CDR3 contains 16 residues. The CDR3 sequence is CATSRAPGLDNQPQHF. DNA of the CDR3: TGTGCCACCAGCAGAGCTCCAGGTCTCGACAATCAGCCCCAGCATTTT.

The chain links TRBV6-5 to TRBJ2-7; D possibly corresponds to TRBD1 (5 bases). Trimming removed 10 bases from V and 7 bases from J, with 17 bases in between. The V gene's germline CDR1 is MNHEY and CDR2 SVGAGI. The CDR3 has 12 residues. The CDR3 here is CATLGASSEQYF. DNA for the CDR3: TGTGCCACGCTAGGGGCCTCGAGTGAGCAGTACTTC.

The genes are TRBV6-1 and TRBJ1-1, with D hard to call. The V end lost 7 bases, the J end lost 1 base, and 4 bases lay between the germline ends. Germline V gene data show CDR1 as MNHNS and CDR2 as SASEGT. CDR3 length equals 11 residues. The CDR3 here is CASIWNTEAFF. Written as DNA, the CDR3 is TGTGCCAGCATCTGGAACACTGAAGCTTTCTTT.

This clone was observed once. The chain is built from TRBV19 and TRBJ2-1; 8 bases align to TRBD2. Germline-derived CDR1 and CDR2 are LNHDA and SQIVND (reference sequence). There are 16 residues in the CDR3. Trimming removed 6 bases from V and 2 bases from J; junction bases left unmatched: 9. CDR3 in DNA: TGTGCCAGTAGCCGGTCGTCGGGACTAGCCTACAATGAGCAGTTCTTC. It translates to CASSRSSGLAYNEQFF. Combining the CDR3 with reference TRBV19 and TRBJ2-1 gives the whole variable domain DGGITQSPKYLFRKEGQNVTLSCEQNLNHDAMYWYRQDPGQGLRLIYYSQIVNDFQKGDIAEGYSVSREKKESFPLTVTSAQKNPTAFYLCASSRSSGLAYNEQFFGPGTRLTVL.

The V call is TRBV27, the J call TRBJ2-7; 11 bases align to TRBD2. Germline values: CDR1 MNHEY, CDR2 SMNVEV (reference sequence). The CDR3 covers 17 residues. J was trimmed by 3 bases and V by 5 bases; bases with no gene match: 12. DNA of the CDR3: TGTGCCAGCAGTAGGGAACTAGCGGGGGACCCTGTCTACGAGCAGTACTTC. It translates to CASSRELAGDPVYEQYF.

This chain joins TRBV14 and TRBJ2-7, with TRBD2 matching over 15 bases. The V segment lost 4 bases and the J segment 6 bases; nucleotides outside the gene matches: 7. The CDR3 runs 16 residues. Per the germline V gene, CDR1 is SGHDN and CDR2 is FVKESK. The chain's CDR3 is CASSRGTSGRLGEQYF. The CDR3 coding sequence is TGTGCCAGCAGCCGCGGGACTAGCGGGAGGTTAGGCGAGCAGTACTTC.